These 9 T cell receptor beta chains share one sample of origin, sequenced in a study of shared clonotypes between healthy human individuals. Cells designated naive CD8 were CD45RO-negative and were positively selected for CCR7, with terminally differentiated effector memory CD45RA+ cells excluded. Assay: immunoSEQ multiplex PCR; the TCRdb copy retains only in-frame clones and omits some. The sample lists about 2 million clones, about 95% seen once, with approximately 1% in the top ten. Material for sequencing was naive CD8+ T cells sorted from blood. Every receptor here comes from a man aged 18 to 30 in good health.

Notes on this clone: Other DNA sequences from this sample encode an identical CDR3 as well. CDR3 DNA: TGCGCCAGCAGCCAAGATGGCAGCTACAATGAGCAGTTCTTC. It specifies CASSQDGSYNEQFF. The genes are TRBV4-3 and TRBJ2-1; D call uncertain. The CDR3 is made up of 14 amino acids. V lost 0 bases and J 3 bases, leaving 6 bases between the germline ends. Germline CDR1 is LGHNA and CDR2 is YSLEER.

Of note for this clone: The same CDR3 can be traced to other DNA sequences in this sample. The genes are TRBV7-9 and TRBJ1-5, with 8 nucleotides matching TRBD1. The germline CDR1 and CDR2 sequences are SEHNR and FQNEAQ (reference sequence). V was clipped by 1 base and J by 4 bases; unmatched bases: 3. The CDR3 runs to 15 residues. The CDR3 protein is CASSLGQGANQPQHF. The CDR3 DNA sequence: TGTGCCAGCAGCTTAGGGCAGGGGGCGAATCAGCCCCAGCATTTT.

CDR3 sequence: CSVESPTGTYNEQFF. In nucleotides, the CDR3 is TGCAGCGTTGAAAGTCCGACGGGAACCTACAATGAGCAGTTCTTC. The genes are TRBV29-1 and TRBJ2-1, with TRBD2 as a possible D gene (5 bases). Per germline, CDR1 SQVTM and CDR2 ANQGSEA. The CDR3 spans 15 residues. V lost 2 bases to trimming and J lost 2 bases, with 13 bases between them.

The genes are TRBV7-3 and TRBJ2-2, with D possibly being TRBD1 or TRBD2 (6 bases each). V lost 6 bases, J lost 4 bases, and 15 bases lay in between. From germline, CDR1 is SGHTA and CDR2 FQGTGA. The CDR3 length is 15 residues. CDR3 DNA: TGTGCCAGCAGTCCTGGGGGGCCTGGCACCGGGGAGCTGTTTTTT. It yields the protein CASSPGGPGTGELFF.

The chain couples TRBV27 to TRBJ2-1; no clear D gene. Trimming stripped 6 bases from V and 5 bases from J, with 17 bases between. Germline CDR1 reads MNHEY; CDR2 reads SMNVEV (reference sequence). This CDR3 contains 15 residues. The chain's CDR3 is CASRINPLQNNEQFF. The CDR3 region has the DNA TGTGCCAGCAGAATTAATCCTTTACAAAACAATGAGCAGTTCTTC.

V and J are TRBV19 and TRBJ2-3, with D perhaps matching TRBD2 (6 bases). The CDR3 sequence is 16 residues long. V lost 0 bases, J lost 3 bases, and 13 bases lay in between. Germline V gene sequence: CDR1 LNHDA, CDR2 SQIVND (reference sequence). Here the CDR3 reads CASSIEGRFRTDTQYF. CDR3 DNA sequence: TGTGCCAGTAGTATAGAGGGGAGGTTCCGTACAGATACGCAGTATTTT. The variable domain in full, completed from reference TRBV19 and TRBJ2-3, reads DGGITQSPKYLFRKEGQNVTLSCEQNLNHDAMYWYRQDPGQGLRLIYYSQIVNDFQKGDIAEGYSVSREKKESFPLTVTSAQKNPTAFYLCASSIEGRFRTDTQYFGPGTRLTVL.

The chain uses TRBV30 and TRBJ1-2; no reliable D call. Trimming cost V 4 bases and J 1 base, with 13 bases left between them. Germline V gene lookup returns CDR1 GTSNPN and CDR2 SVGIG (reference sequence). CDR3 length: 14 amino acids. CDR3 DNA: TGTGCCTGGACAGGCGCAGACCTTAACTATGGCTACACCTTC. This gives the protein CAWTGADLNYGYTF.

Turning to this clone: One end of the junction varies from germline; a read error may be responsible. The CDR3 is CASSPGMGLNEKLFF. In nucleotides, the CDR3 is TGTGCTAGCAGCCCGGGGATGGGTTTAAATGAAAAACTGTTTTTT. The chain uses TRBV7-7 and TRBJ1-4; D not resolved. From germline, CDR1 is SSHAT and CDR2 FNYEAQ (reference sequence). The CDR3 extends over 15 amino acids.

CDR3 nucleotides: TGCAGCGTCCGCACAGGGGTAGGGGAGCAGTACTTC. Translation: CSVRTGVGEQYF. The V call is TRBV29-1, the J call TRBJ2-7; 7 bases line up with TRBD1. Germline V gives CDR1 SQVTM, CDR2 ANQGSEA. The trim removed 6 bases at V and 7 bases at J, leaving 9 bases unmatched. This CDR3 is 12 amino acids long.